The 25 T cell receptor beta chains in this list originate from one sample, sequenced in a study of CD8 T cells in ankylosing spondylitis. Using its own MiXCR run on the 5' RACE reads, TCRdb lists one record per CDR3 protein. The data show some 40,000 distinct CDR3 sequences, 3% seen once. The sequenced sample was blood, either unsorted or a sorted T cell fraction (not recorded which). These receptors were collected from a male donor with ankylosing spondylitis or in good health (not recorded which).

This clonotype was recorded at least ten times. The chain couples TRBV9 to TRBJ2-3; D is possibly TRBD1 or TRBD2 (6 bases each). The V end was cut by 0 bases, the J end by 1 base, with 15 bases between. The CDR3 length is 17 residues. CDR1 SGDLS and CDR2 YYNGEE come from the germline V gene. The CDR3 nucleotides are TGTGCCAGCAGCGTAGAGGAGGGGGGCCTAGGCACAGATACGCAGTATTTT. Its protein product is CASSVEEGGLGTDTQYF.

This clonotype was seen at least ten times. The CDR3 bases are TGTGCCAGCAGCGTAGGTCAACGAGAGACCCAGTACTTC. It yields the protein CASSVGQRETQYF. V gene TRBV9 combines with J gene TRBJ2-5; unclear D gene. This CDR3 is 13 amino acids long. Germline assignment: CDR1 SGDLS and CDR2 YYNGEE. Trimming removed 0 bases from V and 4 bases from J, with 7 bases in between.

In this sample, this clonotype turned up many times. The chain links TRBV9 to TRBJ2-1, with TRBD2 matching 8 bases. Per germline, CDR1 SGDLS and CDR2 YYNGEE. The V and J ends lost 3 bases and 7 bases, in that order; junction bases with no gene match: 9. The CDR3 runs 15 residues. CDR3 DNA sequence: TGTGCCAGCAGCGGAATCGGGGGGGCGGGGAATGAGCAGTTCTTC. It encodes CASSGIGGAGNEQFF.

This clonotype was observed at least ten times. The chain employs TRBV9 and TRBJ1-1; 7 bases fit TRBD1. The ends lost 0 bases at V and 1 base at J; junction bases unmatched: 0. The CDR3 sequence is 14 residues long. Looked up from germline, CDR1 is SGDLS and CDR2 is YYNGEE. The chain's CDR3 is CASSVGQGNTEAFF. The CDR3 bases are TGTGCCAGCAGCGTAGGACAGGGGAACACTGAAGCTTTCTTT. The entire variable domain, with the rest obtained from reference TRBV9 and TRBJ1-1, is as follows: DSGVTQTPKHLITATGQRVTLRCSPRSGDLSVYWYQQSLDQGLQFLIQYYNGEERAKGNILERFSAQQFPDLHSELNLSSLELGDSALYFCASSVGQGNTEAFFGQGTRLTVV.

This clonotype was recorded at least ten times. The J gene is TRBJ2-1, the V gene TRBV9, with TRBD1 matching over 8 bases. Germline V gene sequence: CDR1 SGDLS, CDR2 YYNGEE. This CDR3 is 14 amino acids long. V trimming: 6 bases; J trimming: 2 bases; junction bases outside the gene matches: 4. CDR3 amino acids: CASNRDRPYNEQFF. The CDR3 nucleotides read TGTGCCAGCAACCGGGACAGGCCCTACAATGAGCAGTTCTTC. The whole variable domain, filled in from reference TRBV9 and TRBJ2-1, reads DSGVTQTPKHLITATGQRVTLRCSPRSGDLSVYWYQQSLDQGLQFLIQYYNGEERAKGNILERFSAQQFPDLHSELNLSSLELGDSALYFCASNRDRPYNEQFFGPGTRLTVL.

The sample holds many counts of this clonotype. CDR3 amino acids: CASSPNVDRSTDTQYF. In DNA, the CDR3 is TGTGCCAGCAGCCCAAATGTGGACAGAAGCACAGATACGCAGTATTTT. The chain recombines TRBV9 with TRBJ2-3; a possible D gene is TRBD1 (6 bases). Germline CDR1 reads SGDLS; CDR2 reads YYNGEE. The V and J ends lost 4 bases and 0 bases respectively, with 15 bases between them. The CDR3 contains 16 residues.

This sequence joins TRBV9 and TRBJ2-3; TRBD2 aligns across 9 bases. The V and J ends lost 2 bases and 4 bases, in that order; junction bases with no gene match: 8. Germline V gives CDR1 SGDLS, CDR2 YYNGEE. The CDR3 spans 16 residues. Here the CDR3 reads CASSVGVAGVADTQYF. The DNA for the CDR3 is TGTGCCAGCAGCGTTGGGGTAGCGGGGGTAGCAGATACGCAGTATTTT.

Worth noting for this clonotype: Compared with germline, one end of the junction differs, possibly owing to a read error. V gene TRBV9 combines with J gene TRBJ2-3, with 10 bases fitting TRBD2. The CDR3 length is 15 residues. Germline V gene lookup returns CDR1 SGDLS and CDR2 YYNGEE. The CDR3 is CASSVDSGGTDTQCF. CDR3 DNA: TGTGCCAGCAGCGTAGATAGCGGGGGGACAGATACGCAGTGTTTT.

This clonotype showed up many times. CDR3 region: CASSGQQGARETQYF. The CDR3 DNA reads TGTGCCAGCAGCGGCCAACAGGGGGCCCGAGAGACCCAGTACTTC. The V and J genes are TRBV9 and TRBJ2-5, with TRBD1 matching over 9 bases. The CDR3 is made up of 15 amino acids. From germline, CDR1 is SGDLS and CDR2 YYNGEE. Germline trimming cut 3 bases from V and 4 bases from J; bases unmatched to any gene: 7.

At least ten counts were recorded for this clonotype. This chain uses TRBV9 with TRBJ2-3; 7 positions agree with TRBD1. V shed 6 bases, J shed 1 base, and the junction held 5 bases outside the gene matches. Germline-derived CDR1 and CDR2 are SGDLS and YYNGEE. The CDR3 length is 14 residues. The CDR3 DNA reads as TGTGCCAGCACTACAGGGGCGGGCACAGATACGCAGTATTTT. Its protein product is CASTTGAGTDTQYF.

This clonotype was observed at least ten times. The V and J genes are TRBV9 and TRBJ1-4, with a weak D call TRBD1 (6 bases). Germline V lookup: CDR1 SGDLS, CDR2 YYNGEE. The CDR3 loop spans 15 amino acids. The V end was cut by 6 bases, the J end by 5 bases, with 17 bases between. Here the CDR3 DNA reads TGTGCCAGCACCCCGTCGGGGGGGGCGAATGAAAAACTGTTTTTT. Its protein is CASTPSGGANEKLFF.

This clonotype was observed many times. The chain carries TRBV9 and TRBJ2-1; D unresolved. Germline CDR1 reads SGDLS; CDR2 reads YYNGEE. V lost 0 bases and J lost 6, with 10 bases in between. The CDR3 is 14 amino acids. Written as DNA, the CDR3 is TGTGCCAGCAGCGTAGCTTCGAGTTCCAATGAGCAGTTCTTC. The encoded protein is CASSVASSSNEQFF.

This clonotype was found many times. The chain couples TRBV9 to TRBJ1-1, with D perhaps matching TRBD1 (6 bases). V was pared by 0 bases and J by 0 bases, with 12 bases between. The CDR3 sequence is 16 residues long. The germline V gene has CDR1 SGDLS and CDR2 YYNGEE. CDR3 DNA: TGTGCCAGCAGCGTAGAGGGACACGCCATGAACACTGAAGCTTTCTTT. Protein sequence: CASSVEGHAMNTEAFF.

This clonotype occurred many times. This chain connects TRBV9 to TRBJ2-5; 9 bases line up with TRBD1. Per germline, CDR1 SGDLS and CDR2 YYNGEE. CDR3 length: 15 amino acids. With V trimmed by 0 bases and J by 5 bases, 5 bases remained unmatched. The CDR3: CASSVDGQGRETQYF. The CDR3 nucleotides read TGTGCCAGCAGCGTAGATGGACAGGGGCGGGAGACCCAGTACTTC.

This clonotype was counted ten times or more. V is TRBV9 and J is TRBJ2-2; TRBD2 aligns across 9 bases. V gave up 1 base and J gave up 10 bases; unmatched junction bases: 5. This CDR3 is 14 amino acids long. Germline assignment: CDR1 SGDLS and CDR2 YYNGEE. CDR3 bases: TGTGCCAGCAGCGTATCTGCGGGAGGGCCGGAGCTGTTTTTT. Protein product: CASSVSAGGPELFF.

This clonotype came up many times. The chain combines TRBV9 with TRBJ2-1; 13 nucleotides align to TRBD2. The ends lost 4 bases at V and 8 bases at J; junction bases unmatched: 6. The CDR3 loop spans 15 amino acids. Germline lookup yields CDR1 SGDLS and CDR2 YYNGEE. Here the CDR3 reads CASSIGLAGVYEQFF. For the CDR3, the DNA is TGTGCCAGCAGCATCGGACTAGCGGGAGTCTATGAGCAGTTCTTC.

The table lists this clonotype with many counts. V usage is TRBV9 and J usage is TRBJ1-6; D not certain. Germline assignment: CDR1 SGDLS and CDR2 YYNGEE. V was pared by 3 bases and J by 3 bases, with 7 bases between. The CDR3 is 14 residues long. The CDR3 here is CASSATVYNSPLHF. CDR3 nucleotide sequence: TGTGCCAGCAGCGCGACGGTCTATAATTCACCCCTCCACTTT.

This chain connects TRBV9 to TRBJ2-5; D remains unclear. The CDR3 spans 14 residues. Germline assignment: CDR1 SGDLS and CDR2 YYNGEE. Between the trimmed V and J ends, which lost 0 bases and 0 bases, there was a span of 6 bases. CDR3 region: CASSVDRNQETQYF. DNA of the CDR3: TGTGCCAGCAGCGTAGATAGGAACCAAGAGACCCAGTACTTC.

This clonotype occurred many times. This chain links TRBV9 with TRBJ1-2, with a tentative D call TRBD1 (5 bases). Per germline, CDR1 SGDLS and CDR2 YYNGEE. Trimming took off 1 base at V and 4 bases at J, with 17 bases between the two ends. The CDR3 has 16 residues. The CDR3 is CASSVSRVGESYGYTF. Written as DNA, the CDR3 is TGTGCCAGCAGCGTATCCCGCGTGGGGGAAAGCTATGGCTACACCTTC.

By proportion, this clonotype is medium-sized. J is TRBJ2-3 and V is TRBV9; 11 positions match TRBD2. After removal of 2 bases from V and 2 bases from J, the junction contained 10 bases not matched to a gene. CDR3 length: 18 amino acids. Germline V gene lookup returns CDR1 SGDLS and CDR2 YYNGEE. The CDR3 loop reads CASSVGLAGGTYTDTQYF. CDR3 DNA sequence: TGTGCCAGCAGCGTCGGTCTAGCGGGAGGTACTTACACAGATACGCAGTATTTT. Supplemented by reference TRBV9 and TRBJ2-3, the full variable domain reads DSGVTQTPKHLITATGQRVTLRCSPRSGDLSVYWYQQSLDQGLQFLIQYYNGEERAKGNILERFSAQQFPDLHSELNLSSLELGDSALYFCASSVGLAGGTYTDTQYFGPGTRLTVL.

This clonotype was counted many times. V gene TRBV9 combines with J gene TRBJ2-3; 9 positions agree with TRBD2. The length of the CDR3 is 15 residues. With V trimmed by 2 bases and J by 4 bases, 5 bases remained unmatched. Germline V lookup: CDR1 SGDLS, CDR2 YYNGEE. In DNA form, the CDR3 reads TGTGCCAGCAGCGTTACTAGCGGGTGGGCAGATACGCAGTATTTT. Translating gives CASSVTSGWADTQYF. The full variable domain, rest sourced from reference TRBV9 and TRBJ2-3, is DSGVTQTPKHLITATGQRVTLRCSPRSGDLSVYWYQQSLDQGLQFLIQYYNGEERAKGNILERFSAQQFPDLHSELNLSSLELGDSALYFCASSVTSGWADTQYFGPGTRLTVL.

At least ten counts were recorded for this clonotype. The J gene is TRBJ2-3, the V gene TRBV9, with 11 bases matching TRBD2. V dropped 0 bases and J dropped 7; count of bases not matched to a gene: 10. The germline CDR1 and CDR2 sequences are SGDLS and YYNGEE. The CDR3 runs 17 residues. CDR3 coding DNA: TGTGCCAGCAGCGTAGATGGACTAGCGGGTGTCATGAATACGCAGTATTTT. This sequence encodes CASSVDGLAGVMNTQYF.

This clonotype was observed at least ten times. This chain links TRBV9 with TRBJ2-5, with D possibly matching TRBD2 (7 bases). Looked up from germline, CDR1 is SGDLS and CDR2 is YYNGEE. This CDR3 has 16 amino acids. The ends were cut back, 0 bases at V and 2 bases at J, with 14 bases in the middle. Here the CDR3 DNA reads TGTGCCAGCAGCGTAGGGGCGGGGGCGAATCAAGAGACCCAGTACTTC. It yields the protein CASSVGAGANQETQYF.

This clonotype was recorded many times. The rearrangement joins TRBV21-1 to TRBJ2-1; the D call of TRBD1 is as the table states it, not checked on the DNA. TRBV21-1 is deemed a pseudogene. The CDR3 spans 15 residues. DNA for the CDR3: TGTGCCAGCAGCAAGACCGGGACAGACTACAATGAGCAGTTCTTC. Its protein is CASSKTGTDYNEQFF.

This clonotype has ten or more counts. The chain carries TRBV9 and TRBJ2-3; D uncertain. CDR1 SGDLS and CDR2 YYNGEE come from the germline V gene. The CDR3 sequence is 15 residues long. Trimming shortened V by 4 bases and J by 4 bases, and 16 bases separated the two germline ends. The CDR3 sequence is CASSPQSSRADTQYF. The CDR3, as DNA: TGTGCCAGCAGCCCCCAGAGTTCCCGTGCAGATACGCAGTATTTT.